This TCR beta chain was sequenced for a study of T cell changes during pregnancy in multiple sclerosis. Germline lookup yields CDR1 ENHRY and CDR2 SYGVKD. The CDR3 runs 14 residues. Trimming shortened V by 4 bases and J by 8 bases, and 14 bases separated the two germline ends. The repertoire was sequenced with immunoSEQ multiplex PCR; TCRdb's copy has only in-frame clones and lacks some. The sample holds approximately 84,000 clones, around 93% seen once. The chain employs TRBV10-3 and TRBJ1-4, with a possible D match to TRBD1 (6 bases). The sample in question was peripheral blood, obtained in the third trimester of pregnancy. The sequence came from a female donor with multiple sclerosis, enrolled in a pregnancy study. This CDR3 reads CAISAAGEVEKLFF. CDR3 nucleotide sequence: TGTGCCATCAGTGCGGCAGGGGAAGTGGAAAAACTGTTTTTT.